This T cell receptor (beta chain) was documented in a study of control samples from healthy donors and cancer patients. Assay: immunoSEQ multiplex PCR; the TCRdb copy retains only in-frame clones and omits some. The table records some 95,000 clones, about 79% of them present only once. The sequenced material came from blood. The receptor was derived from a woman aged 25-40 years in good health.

The CDR3, as DNA: TGCGCCAGCAGCCAAGGACTAGCGGGGGGCGGGTATTACAATGAGCAGTTCTTC. It translates to CASSQGLAGGGYYNEQFF. The gene calls are TRBV4-1 and TRBJ2-1; 13 bases map to TRBD2. V trimming: 1 base; J trimming: 4 bases; junction bases outside the gene matches: 7. Germline V lookup: CDR1 MGHRA, CDR2 YSYEKL. The CDR3 runs to 18 residues.